The 7 T cell receptor beta chains below were found in one sample sequenced in a study of blood T cell repertoires in COVID-19. Assay used: immunoSEQ multiplex PCR; TCRdb lists only in-frame clones, some missing. This repertoire shows 200,000 to 300,000 clones, 86% found once; its top ten account for approximately 6.2%. Sequencing was carried out using peripheral blood. These receptor sequences come from a man between 60 and 75 years old with acute or convalescent COVID-19.

V is TRBV7-2 and J is TRBJ1-6; tentative D call: TRBD1 (5 bases). V was cut by 1 base and J by 0 bases, with 13 bases left in between. CDR1 SGHTA and CDR2 FQGNSA come from the germline V gene. The CDR3 is made up of 18 amino acids. In nucleotides, the CDR3 is TGTGCCAGCAGCTTAGGGGGTAGGGGAACCTCCTATAATTCACCCCTCCACTTT. Translating gives CASSLGGRGTSYNSPLHF. The full variable domain, in which reference TRBV7-2 and TRBJ1-6 provide the parts outside the CDR3, is GAGVSQSPSNKVTEKGKDVELRCDPISGHTALYWYRQSLGQGLEFLIYFQGNSAPDKSGLPSDRFSAERTGGSVSTLTIQRTQQEDSAVYLCASSLGGRGTSYNSPLHFGNGTRLTVT.

The gene calls are TRBV24-1 and TRBJ2-2; TRBD2 matches at 8 bases. The CDR3 runs to 20 residues. Germline V gives CDR1 KGHDR, CDR2 SFDVKD. Germline trimming cut 10 bases from V and 7 bases from J; bases unmatched to any gene: 28. The CDR3 nucleotides are TGTGCCACTCCGCGGCGGGTCGCGGGGGGAGGGCCCCTTAATTGCGGGGAGCTGTTTTTT. It specifies CATPRRVAGGGPLNCGELFF.

The chain couples TRBV6-5 to TRBJ1-1; D unresolved. From germline, CDR1 is MNHEY and CDR2 SVGAGI. The CDR3 runs 12 residues. V shed 8 bases and J shed 3 bases, with 10 bases lying between them. CDR3 amino acids: CASGPRDTEAFF. CDR3 sequence (DNA): TGTGCCAGCGGCCCCCGGGACACTGAAGCTTTCTTT.

This clone has a handful of counts. The chain is built from TRBV19 and TRBJ1-5; 7 positions match TRBD1. V lost 5 bases and J lost 0; bases outside the gene matches: 13. CDR3 length: 18 amino acids. Germline V CDR1 and CDR2: LNHDA, SQIVND (reference sequence). This chain's CDR3 is CASSPVRTGGYSNQPQHF. CDR3 sequence (DNA): TGTGCCAGTAGTCCCGTTCGGACAGGCGGATATAGCAATCAGCCCCAGCATTTT.

The chain carries TRBV10-3 and TRBJ1-1; D gene unclear. The CDR3 covers 12 residues. Germline V gene sequence: CDR1 ENHRY, CDR2 SYGVKD. V was clipped by 8 bases and J by 1 base, with 8 bases between them. The CDR3 region has the DNA TGTGCCATCTGGGCCGGGAACACTGAAGCTTTCTTT. Translated: CAIWAGNTEAFF.

The rearrangement joins TRBV9 to TRBJ1-1; the match to TRBD1 covers 9 bases. CDR3 length: 16 residues. The ends lost 0 bases at V and 0 bases at J; junction bases unmatched: 3. CDR1 SGDLS and CDR2 YYNGEE come from the germline V gene. The CDR3 DNA is TGTGCCAGCAGCGTAGCGACAGGGGGGCTGAACACTGAAGCTTTCTTT. It yields the protein CASSVATGGLNTEAFF.

This clone was found once. The V gene is TRBV15, the J gene TRBJ2-1, with 14 positions matching TRBD2. The CDR3 runs 15 residues. J was trimmed by 10 bases and V by 1 base; bases with no gene match: 3. The germline gives CDR1 LNHNV, CDR2 YYDKDF (reference sequence). The CDR3 DNA reads TGTGCCACCAGCAGAGCGGGACTAGCGGGAGAGGAGCAGTTCTTC. This codes for CATSRAGLAGEEQFF.